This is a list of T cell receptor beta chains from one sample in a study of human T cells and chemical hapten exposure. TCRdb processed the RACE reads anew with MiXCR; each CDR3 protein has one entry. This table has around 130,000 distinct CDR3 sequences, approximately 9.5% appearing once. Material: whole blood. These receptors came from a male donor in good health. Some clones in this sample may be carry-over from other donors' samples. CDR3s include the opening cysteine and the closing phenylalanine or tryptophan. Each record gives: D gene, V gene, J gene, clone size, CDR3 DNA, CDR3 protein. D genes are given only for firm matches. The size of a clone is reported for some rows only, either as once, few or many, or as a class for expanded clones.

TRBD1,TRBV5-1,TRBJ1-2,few,TGCGCCAGCAGCTCTGGGACAGGGAATAACTATGGCTACACCTTC,CASSSGTGNNYGYTF
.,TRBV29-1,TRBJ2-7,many,TGCAGCGTTGGGACAGACGGTTCCTACGAGCAGTACTTC,CSVGTDGSYEQYF
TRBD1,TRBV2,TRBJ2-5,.,TGTGCCAGCAGTGAAGTTTTGGGACAGGGAGGGGAGACCCAGTACTTC,CASSEVLGQGGETQYF
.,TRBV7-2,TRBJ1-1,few,TGTACCAGCAGCTTAGGCGGTGGGACTGAAGCTTTCTTT,CTSSLGGGTEAFF
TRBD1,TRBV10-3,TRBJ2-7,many,TGTGCCATCAGTGGACAGGGGGTCGACGAGCAGTACTTC,CAISGQGVDEQYF
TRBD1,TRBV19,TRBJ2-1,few,TGTGCCAGTAGTATATCGGGGACAGGCCGCTCCTACAATGAGCAGTTCTTC,CASSISGTGRSYNEQFF
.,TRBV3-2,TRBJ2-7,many,TGTGCCAGCAGCCAATTTCGGTTCCCGACGGTAGAGCAGTACTTC,CASSQFRFPTVEQYF
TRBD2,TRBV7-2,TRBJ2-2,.,TGTGCCAGCAGCTTAGACTCCGGGGGGGCAAACGGGGAGCTGTTTTTT,CASSLDSGGANGELFF
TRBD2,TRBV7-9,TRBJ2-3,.,TGTGCCAGCAGCCCCAGACTAGCGGTGGGCACAGATACGCAGTATTTT,CASSPRLAVGTDTQYF
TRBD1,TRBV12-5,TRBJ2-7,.,TGTGCTAGTGCTCAGACAGGGAACGAGCAGTACTTC,CASAQTGNEQYF
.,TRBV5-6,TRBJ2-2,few,TGTGCCACCGAGTCCTTGGTAGGGAAAAACACCGGGGAGCTGTTTTTT,CATESLVGKNTGELFF
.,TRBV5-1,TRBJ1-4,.,TGCGCCAGCAGCCCAGGAGGGGTCGGTGAAAAACTGTTTTTT,CASSPGGVGEKLFF
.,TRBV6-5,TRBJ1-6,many,TGTGCCAGCAGTTACTCGAATATAGCAAATTCACCCCTCCACTTT,CASSYSNIANSPLHF
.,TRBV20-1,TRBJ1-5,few,TGCAGTGCTACCCCAGTTGGCGGGTCAAGCAATCAGCCCCAGCATTTT,CSATPVGGSSNQPQHF
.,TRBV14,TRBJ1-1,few,TGTGCCAGCAGCCAAGTTACGGGAGTGGAAGCTTTCTTT,CASSQVTGVEAFF
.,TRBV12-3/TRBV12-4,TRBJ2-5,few,TGTGCCAGCACCACCTCCGACAGGCGACAAGAGACCCAGTACTTC,CASTTSDRRQETQYF
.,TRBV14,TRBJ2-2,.,TGTGCCAGCAGCTGGGGATTCGTGGGGACGAACACCGGGGAGCTGTTTTTT,CASSWGFVGTNTGELFF
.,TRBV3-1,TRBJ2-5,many,TGTGCCAGCAGCCAAGCTGTTCCAGGGGATTATGAGACCCAGTACTTC,CASSQAVPGDYETQYF
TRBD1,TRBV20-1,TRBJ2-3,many,TGCAGTGCTAGCCCTCTCGGAGGTCGAAGGGGGCGACGGACAGATACGCAGTATTTT,CSASPLGGRRGRRTDTQYF
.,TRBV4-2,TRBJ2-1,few,TGTGCCAGCAGCCAAGCCCAGGCCAATGAGCAGTTCTTC,CASSQAQANEQFF
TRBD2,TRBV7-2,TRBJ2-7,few,TGTGCCAGCAGCTTAGCCCTTAGCGGGGGTTTACACGAGCAGTACTTC,CASSLALSGGLHEQYF
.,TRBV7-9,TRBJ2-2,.,TGTGCCAGCAGCTTAGTTTCTTTGGAAACCGGGGAGCTGTTTTTT,CASSLVSLETGELFF
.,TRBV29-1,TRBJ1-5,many,TGCAGCGTCGCCGGAAATTACAATCAGCCCCAGCATTTT,CSVAGNYNQPQHF
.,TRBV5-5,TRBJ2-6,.,TGTGCCAGCAGCTTTTTTATAGGGCGTTCTGGGGCCAACGTCCTGACTTTC,CASSFFIGRSGANVLTF
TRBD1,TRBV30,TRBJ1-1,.,TGTGCCTGGAGGGACAGGGGGCTCCTCTACACTGAAGCTTTCTTT,CAWRDRGLLYTEAFF
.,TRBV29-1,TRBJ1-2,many,TGCAGCGTTGGTAGGGGAGAGGGCTACACCTTC,CSVGRGEGYTF
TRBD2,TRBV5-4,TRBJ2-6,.,TGTGCCAGCAGCTTCACAAGCGGGGGAGGGGCCAACGTCCTGACTTTC,CASSFTSGGGANVLTF
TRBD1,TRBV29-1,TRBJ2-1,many,TGCAGCGTTGTCACTTACAGGGGGAACAATGAGCAGTTCTTC,CSVVTYRGNNEQFF
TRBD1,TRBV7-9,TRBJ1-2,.,TGTGCCAGCAGCCGGGGGACAGGGGGCCGGAACTATGGCTACACCTTC,CASSRGTGGRNYGYTF
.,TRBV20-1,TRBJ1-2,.,TGCAGTGCTAAAGGACACTCTAACTATGGCTACACCTTC,CSAKGHSNYGYTF
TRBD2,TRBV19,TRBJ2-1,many,TGTGCCAGTAGTATTCTAGCGGGAGTCCGCGATGAGCAGTTCTTC,CASSILAGVRDEQFF
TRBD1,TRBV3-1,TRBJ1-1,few,TGTGCCACTCAGGGGGGGGTACAGTACACTGAAGCTTTCTTT,CATQGGVQYTEAFF
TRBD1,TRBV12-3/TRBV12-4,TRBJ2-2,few,TGTGCCAGCAGTTTCGTGACAGGGGGCCACACCGGGGAGCTGTTTTTT,CASSFVTGGHTGELFF
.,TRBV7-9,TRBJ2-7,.,TGTGCCAGCATCTTAGTGGCAGGGGTCAACGAGCAGTACTTC,CASILVAGVNEQYF
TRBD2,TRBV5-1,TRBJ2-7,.,TGCGCCAGCAGCCCAGGACTAGCGGTAGGAGCTTACGAGCAGTACTTC,CASSPGLAVGAYEQYF
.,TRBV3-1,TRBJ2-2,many,TGTGCCAGCAGCCAAGGGGGGTCTCCTAACACCGGGGAGCTGTTTTTT,CASSQGGSPNTGELFF
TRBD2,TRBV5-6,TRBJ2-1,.,TGTGCCAGCAGCTTGGCACACCTAGCGGGATCCTACAATGAGCAGTTCTTC,CASSLAHLAGSYNEQFF
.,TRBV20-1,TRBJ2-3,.,TGCAGTGCTAGAGTCTGGGGGGGCACAGATACGCAGTATTTT,CSARVWGGTDTQYF
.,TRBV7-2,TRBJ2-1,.,TGTGCCAGCAGCTTCTTCGACAGGTTTGACAATGAGCAGTTCTTC,CASSFFDRFDNEQFF
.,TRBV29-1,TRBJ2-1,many,TGCAGCGTTGGTAAGGTTATCGGCTCCTACAATGAGCAGTTCTTC,CSVGKVIGSYNEQFF
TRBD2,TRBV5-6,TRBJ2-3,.,TGTGCCAGCAGCATCATAACCGGGACTAGCAGGGATACGCAGTATTTT,CASSIITGTSRDTQYF
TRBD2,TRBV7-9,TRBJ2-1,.,TGTGGCAGCAGCCCCGGGACTAGGGGCTACAATGAGCAGTTCTTC,CGSSPGTRGYNEQFF
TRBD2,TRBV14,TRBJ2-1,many,TGTGCCAGCAGCCAACTTATCACTAGCGCAAGCTACAATGAGCAGTTCTTC,CASSQLITSASYNEQFF
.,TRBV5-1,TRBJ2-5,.,TGCGCCAGCAGGGCTAGCGCGGGTGAGACCCAGTACTTC,CASRASAGETQYF
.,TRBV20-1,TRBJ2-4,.,TGCAGTGCTAGATCAAACTTGGTCATGGACAAAAACATTCAGTACTTC,CSARSNLVMDKNIQYF
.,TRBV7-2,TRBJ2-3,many,TGTGCCAGCAGCCCGGACTATCTCAGCACAGATACGCAGTATTTT,CASSPDYLSTDTQYF
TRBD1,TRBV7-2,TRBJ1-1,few,TGTGCCAGCAGCTTCCCGACGACAGGGGACACTGAAGCTTTCTTT,CASSFPTTGDTEAFF
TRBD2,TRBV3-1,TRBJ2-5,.,TGTGCCAGCAGGGGACTAGCGGGAGGCTCCCAAGAGACCCAGTACTTC,CASRGLAGGSQETQYF
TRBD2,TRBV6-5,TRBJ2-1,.,TGTGCCAGCAGTTACTCGCTTACCAAGCGGGGTTACAATGAGCAGTTCTTC,CASSYSLTKRGYNEQFF
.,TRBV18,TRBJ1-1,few,TGTGCCAGCTCACCACCGGGAGCTAGGGGAAACACTGAAGCTTTCTTT,CASSPPGARGNTEAFF
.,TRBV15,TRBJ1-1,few,TGTGCCACCAGCAGAGATCGGGAGGGGTGGAACACTGAAGCTTTCTTT,CATSRDREGWNTEAFF
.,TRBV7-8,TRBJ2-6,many,TGTGCCAGCAGCTTAACGCAGTCTGGGGCCAACGTCCTGACTTTC,CASSLTQSGANVLTF
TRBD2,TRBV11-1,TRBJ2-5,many,TGTGCCAGCAGCTTAAGGGCTAGCGGGAGTTCAGAGACCCAGTACTTC,CASSLRASGSSETQYF
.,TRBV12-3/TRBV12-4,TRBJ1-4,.,TGTGCCAGCAGTTTGAACAGCCTTAATGAAAAACTGTTTTTT,CASSLNSLNEKLFF
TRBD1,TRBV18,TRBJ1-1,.,TGTGCCAGCTCACCACGTGAGACAGGGGAAGCTTTCTTT,CASSPRETGEAFF